The TCR beta chain described here comes from a study of CD4 T cells in relation to SARS-CoV-2 and coronaviruses. Notes on this clone: Its antigen is undetermined.

Germline-derived CDR1 and CDR2 are SGHVS and FQNEAQ. This CDR3 has 19 amino acids. Trimming at V came to 1 base and at J to 4 bases, leaving 14 bases not matched to a gene. Unexposed donor CD4+ T cells date from 2011-2018, before the COVID-19 pandemic. Isolation of CD4+ T cells took place after around 11 days in culture. Data came from immunoSEQ multiplex PCR; TCRdb stores just in-frame clones and leaves some out. The sample gives just over 25,000 clones, 60% to 85% of which show up once; 10% to 15% is in the top ten. This chain joins TRBV7-8 and TRBJ2-5, with 11 bases identical to TRBD2. This TCR was sampled from a human donor in good health. The specimen sequenced was CD4+ T cells from PBMCs, cultured in vitro. The CDR3: CASSLVGTSGRRLGETQYF. The CDR3 region has the DNA TGTGCCAGCAGCTTAGTAGGGACTAGCGGCAGGAGGTTGGGAGAGACCCAGTACTTC.